This TCR beta chain came from a study of blood T cell dynamics during melanoma immunotherapy (dated by TCRdb to 2020 to 2021). Regarding the research as a whole: Patients had metastatic melanoma and received first-line pembrolizumab or nivolumab plus ipilimumab as standard of care in the United Kingdom. To find early correlates of response, the study profiled the peripheral T cell receptor repertoires of patients with metastatic melanoma both before and after one cycle of checkpoint inhibitor therapy. A training cohort was formed from consecutive patients, and a further independent group of patients from the same centre was pooled into an external validation set. The full study reports these points: The study could not determine whether the T cell clones driving repertoire changes were melanoma-specific or reflected general immune activation. The relatively small sample size was recognized as a factor that could limit how well the results generalize. A bifurcated reorganization of the PBMC repertoire at W3, with increased clonality or increased diversity, was observed in patients who later achieved disease control, unlike in progressors.

Points on this clone: Its specific antigen is unknown. No much larger clonotype is one base removed from it; base qualities were not supplied.

From the cysteine through the phenylalanine, the CDR3 covers 14 amino acids. Solely the CDR3 DNA is kept, with 42 bases framed from the first base. V and J lose 4 bases and 10 bases, and a span of 14 bases separates them. The germline V gene gives CDR1 as SGHVS and CDR2 as FQNEAQ. Every bulk PBMC sample was loaded with the same fixed amount of 350 ng of DNA. Following the manufacturer instructions, the immunoSEQ TCRb Assay kit was used to amplify TCR beta CDR3 sequences from genomic DNA. The KAPA Library Quantification Kit for Illumina platforms was used to quantify the pooled libraries by qPCR. Sequencing of the pooled libraries was done on an Illumina NextSeq 500, with clustering at roughly 0.55-1.1 pM. For the original study's pipeline: TCR data were analyzed using immunoSEQ ANALYZER and the R LymphoSeq package. A rearrangement efficiency score was calculated as productive divided by the sum of productive and non-productive CDR3 sequences. Within each patient, timepoints were compared pairwise for clonality, measured with the Gini coefficient, and for diversity, measured with the Renyi index at alpha=1. Clonal relatedness, based on an edit distance of 3, and repertoire similarity, based on the Bhattacharyya coefficient, were both computed in LymphoSeq. Linear discriminant analysis on week-3 changes in clonality and diversity was built with the R MASS and caret packages to classify response. In its TCRdb copy, this immuneACCESS table keeps in-frame sequences only and misses some clones. Where compared with another copy, unresolved V genes explain less than half of these, and the others have no known cause. Clonal size and the V and J genes are those of that table, whereas D and trimming came from the DNA. The sample contains roughly 11,000 clones, 83% of them found a single time. Jointly, the top ten make up approximately 20% of the sample.

The time point label on this specimen signifies: pre-treatment baseline. Blood was sampled before treatment (T0) and at week 3 (W3), after the first cycle of checkpoint blockade. Except for a couple of patients with rapid clinical progression, response was assessed 12 weeks after the first infusion by RECIST 1.1; disease control meant complete response, partial response or stable disease. Patients were not eligible if they had prior systemic cancer treatment, concomitant immunosuppressant therapy or synchronous other active malignancies. TCR beta was sequenced in both bulk PBMC and plasma cell-free DNA in order to track circulating cells as well as T cell turnover. PBMC were isolated from blood with Lymphoprep and SepMate tubes, followed by red cell lysis. DNA from PBMC and sorted T cell subsets was extracted with QIAamp DNA Blood Mini kits.

The chain employs TRBV7-8 and TRBJ1-6, with a weak D call of TRBD1 (5 bases match). The receptor's source is a human donor with melanoma. Source: blood, taken from a patient treated with checkpoint blockade. The CDR3 protein: CASSYGQGESPLHF. The DNA sequence is given as TGTGCCAGCAGCTACGGACAAGGGGAATCACCCCTCCACTTT.